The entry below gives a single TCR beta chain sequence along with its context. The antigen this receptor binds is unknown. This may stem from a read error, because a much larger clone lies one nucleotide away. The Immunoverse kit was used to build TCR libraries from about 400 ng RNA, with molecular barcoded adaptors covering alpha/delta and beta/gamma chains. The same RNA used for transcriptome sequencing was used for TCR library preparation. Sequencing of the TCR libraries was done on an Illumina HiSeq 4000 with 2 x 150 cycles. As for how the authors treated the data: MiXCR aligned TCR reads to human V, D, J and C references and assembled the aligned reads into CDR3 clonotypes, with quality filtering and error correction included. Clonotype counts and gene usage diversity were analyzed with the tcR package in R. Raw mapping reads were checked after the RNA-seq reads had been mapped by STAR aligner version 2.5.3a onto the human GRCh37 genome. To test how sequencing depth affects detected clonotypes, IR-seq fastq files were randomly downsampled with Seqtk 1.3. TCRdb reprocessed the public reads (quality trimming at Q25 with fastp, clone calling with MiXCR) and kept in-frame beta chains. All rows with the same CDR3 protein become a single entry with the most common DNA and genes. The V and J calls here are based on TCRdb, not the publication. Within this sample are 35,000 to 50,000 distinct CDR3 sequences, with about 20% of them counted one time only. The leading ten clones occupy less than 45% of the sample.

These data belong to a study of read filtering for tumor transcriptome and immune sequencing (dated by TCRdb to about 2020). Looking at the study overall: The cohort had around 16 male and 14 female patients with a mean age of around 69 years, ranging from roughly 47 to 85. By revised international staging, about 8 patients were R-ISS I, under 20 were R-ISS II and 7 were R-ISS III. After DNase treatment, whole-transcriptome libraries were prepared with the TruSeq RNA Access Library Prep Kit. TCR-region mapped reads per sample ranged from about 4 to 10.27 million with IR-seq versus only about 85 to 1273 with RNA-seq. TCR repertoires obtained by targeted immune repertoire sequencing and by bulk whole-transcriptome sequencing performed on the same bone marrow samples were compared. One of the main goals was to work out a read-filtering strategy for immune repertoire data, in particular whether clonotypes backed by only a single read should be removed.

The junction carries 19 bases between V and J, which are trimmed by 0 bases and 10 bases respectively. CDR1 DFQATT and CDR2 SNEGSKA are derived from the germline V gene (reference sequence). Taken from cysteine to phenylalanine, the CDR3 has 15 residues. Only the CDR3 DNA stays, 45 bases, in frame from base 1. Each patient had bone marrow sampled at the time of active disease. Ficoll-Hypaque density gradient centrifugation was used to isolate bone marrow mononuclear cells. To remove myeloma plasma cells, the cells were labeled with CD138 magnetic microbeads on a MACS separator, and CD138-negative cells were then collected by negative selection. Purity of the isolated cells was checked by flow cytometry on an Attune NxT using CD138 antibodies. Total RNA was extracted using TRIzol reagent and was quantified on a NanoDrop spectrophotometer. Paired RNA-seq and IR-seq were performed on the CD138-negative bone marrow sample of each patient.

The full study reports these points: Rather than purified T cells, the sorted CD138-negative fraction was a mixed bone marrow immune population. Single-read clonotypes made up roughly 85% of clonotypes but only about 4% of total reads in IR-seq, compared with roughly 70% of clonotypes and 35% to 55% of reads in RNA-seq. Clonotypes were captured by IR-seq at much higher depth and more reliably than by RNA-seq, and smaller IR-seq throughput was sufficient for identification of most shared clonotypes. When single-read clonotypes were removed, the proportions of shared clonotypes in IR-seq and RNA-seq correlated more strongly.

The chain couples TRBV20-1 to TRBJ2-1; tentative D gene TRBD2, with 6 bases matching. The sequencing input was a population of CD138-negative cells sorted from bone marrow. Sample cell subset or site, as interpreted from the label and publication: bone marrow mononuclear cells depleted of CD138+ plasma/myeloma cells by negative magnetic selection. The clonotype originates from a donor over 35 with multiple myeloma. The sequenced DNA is TGCAGTGCTAGAGATGGAGGGCTCAGATCCTACGAGCAGTTCTTC. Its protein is CSARDGGLRSYEQFF.